What follows are 29 T cell receptor beta chains derived from one specimen sequenced in a study of CD8+CD57+ T cells in acquired aplastic anemia. The TCR beta profiling, which covered VDJ combination and CDR3 sequence, was carried out using genomic DNA as the template. TCRdb reprocessed the reads with MiXCR, giving one entry per CDR3 protein. The sample shows fewer than 250,000 distinct CDR3 sequences, around 50% of them seen only once. The patients chosen for sequencing had shown expansion of CD8+CD57+ cells (detected by flow cytometry). Sequenced: sorted CD4+, CD8+, or CD8+CD57+ T cells (not recorded which) from PBMCs. Source of these receptors: a human donor with aplastic anemia.

This clonotype was picked up one time. This chain links TRBV7-9 with TRBJ2-7, with D unclear. The V gene's germline CDR1 is SEHNR and CDR2 FQNEAQ (reference sequence). Trimming took 4 bases from V and 2 from J, leaving 12 bases between them. CDR3 length: 14 amino acids. CDR3: CASSSQENAYEQYF. Written as DNA, the CDR3 is TGTGCCAGCAGCTCCCAGGAGAATGCCTACGAGCAGTACTTC.

This chain connects TRBV7-2 to TRBJ2-2, with TRBD1 matching over 7 bases. The junction had 6 bases not matched to a gene; V was cut back by 5 bases and J by 0 bases. The CDR3 is 16 residues long. CDR1 SGHTA and CDR2 FQGNSA come from the germline V gene. The CDR3 DNA reads as TGTGCCAGCAGCCGTGGGGACAGAACGAACACCGGGGAGCTGTTTTTT. Translating it yields CASSRGDRTNTGELFF.

This clonotype has at least ten counts. The V and J genes are TRBV3-1 and TRBJ1-6; D is uncertain. This CDR3 contains 15 residues. The germline gives CDR1 LGHDT, CDR2 YNNKEL (reference sequence). Trimming took off 2 bases at V and 6 bases at J, with 11 bases between the two ends. The CDR3 here is CASSQTGDFNSPLHF. The CDR3, as DNA: TGTGCCAGCAGCCAAACCGGGGATTTTAATTCACCCCTCCACTTT.

Points on this clonotype: This may come from a read error, since a much larger clone is one base off. The chain has TRBV12-3 or TRBV12-4 and TRBJ1-1; the match to TRBD1 covers 7 bases. With V trimmed by 4 bases and J by 4 bases, 3 bases remained unmatched. CDR3 length: 13 residues. CDR3 loop: CASSYAGGTEAFF. The DNA for the CDR3 is TGTGCCAGCAGTTATGCAGGGGGCACTGAAGCTTTCTTT.

At least ten counts were recorded for this clonotype. The V call is TRBV4-1, the J call TRBJ2-3; the D gene could be TRBD1 or TRBD2 (5 bases each). This CDR3 is 15 amino acids long. Deletions cut 1 base from V and 4 bases from J, with 12 bases between. Germline V CDR1 and CDR2: MGHRA, YSYEKL. The CDR3 here is CASSQGGSAADTQYF. DNA of the CDR3: TGCGCCAGCAGCCAAGGGGGGTCCGCCGCAGATACGCAGTATTTT.

The chain joins TRBV20-1 to TRBJ2-3; D unclear. The V and J ends lost 0 bases and 4 bases respectively, with 5 bases between them. CDR3 size: 12 residues. Germline loops: CDR1 DFQATT, CDR2 SNEGSKA (reference sequence). CDR3 amino acids: CSARDPPDTQYF. The CDR3 DNA reads TGCAGTGCTAGAGATCCTCCAGATACGCAGTATTTT.

V gene TRBV10-3 combines with J gene TRBJ2-2, with D possibly being TRBD1 (6 bases). Germline values: CDR1 ENHRY, CDR2 SYGVKD. The CDR3 spans 12 residues. The V end was cut by 2 bases, the J end by 8 bases, with 6 bases between. The CDR3 DNA follows: TGTGCCATCAGTGAGGGGACAGGGGAGCTGTTTTTT. This codes for CAISEGTGELFF.

This clonotype was recorded a few times. This chain joins TRBV5-6 and TRBJ1-4, with 11 bases fitting TRBD1. The germline V gene has CDR1 SGHDT and CDR2 YYEEEE. J was trimmed by 7 bases and V by 4 bases; bases with no gene match: 6. The CDR3 is 15 residues long. CDR3 sequence (DNA): TGTGCCAGCAGCCCCCTCGGGACAGGGGGTGAAAAACTGTTTTTT. This codes for CASSPLGTGGEKLFF.

V usage is TRBV6-4 and J usage is TRBJ1-1; 9 bases are shared with TRBD1. CDR1 MRHNA and CDR2 SNTAGT come from the germline V gene. The V segment lost 5 bases and the J segment 2 bases; nucleotides outside the gene matches: 3. The CDR3 is 14 residues long. The CDR3 DNA follows: TGTGCCAGCAGTTCGGACAGGGGAAACACTGAAGCTTTCTTT. Translation: CASSSDRGNTEAFF.

This chain joins TRBV20-1 and TRBJ2-3; 7 nucleotides agree with TRBD2. CDR3 length equals 16 residues. The germline V gene encodes CDR1 DFQATT and CDR2 SNEGSKA (reference sequence). V shed 6 bases and J 0 bases; nucleotides not matched to a gene: 12. The CDR3 sequence: CSALNLAEDSTDTQYF. In DNA, the CDR3 is TGCAGTGCCCTTAATCTAGCGGAAGATAGCACAGATACGCAGTATTTT.

This clonotype was found a few times. The chain employs TRBV27 and TRBJ2-3; D tentatively reads TRBD1 or TRBD2 (7 bases each). The CDR3 is 16 residues long. CDR1 is MNHEY and CDR2 is SMNVEV in the germline V gene (reference sequence). Trimming stripped 3 bases from V and 4 bases from J, with 17 bases between. CDR3 in amino acids: CASSFARGRGSDTQYF. In DNA form, the CDR3 reads TGTGCCAGCAGTTTCGCGAGGGGGCGGGGGTCAGATACGCAGTATTTT.

The chain recombines TRBV20-1 with TRBJ2-1; 8 nucleotides agree with TRBD2. CDR1 and CDR2 from the germline V gene are DFQATT and SNEGSKA (reference sequence). J lost 8 bases, V lost 5 bases, and 5 bases had no gene match. The CDR3 is 12 residues long. DNA of the CDR3: TGCAGTGCTTCGGGACTAGTCGATGAGCAGTTCTTC. It translates to CSASGLVDEQFF.

Of note for this clonotype: The CDR3 ends on some other residue instead of the conserved phenylalanine or tryptophan, so this is likely a read error. This chain connects TRBV24-1 to TRBJ2-3; TRBD1 matches at 8 bases. There are 13 residues in the CDR3. V was pared by 10 bases and J by 2 bases, with 4 bases of the junction left unmatched. Germline assignment: CDR1 KGHDR and CDR2 SFDVKD. DNA for the CDR3: TGTGCCACGGGACAGGCTAACACAGATACGCAGTATTCT. Protein sequence: CATGQANTDTQYS.

This clonotype was seen many times. The V call is TRBV3-1, the J call TRBJ1-2; D gene uncertain. Trimming took off 1 base at V and 4 bases at J, with 10 bases between the two ends. This CDR3 is 14 amino acids long. The germline V gene has CDR1 LGHDT and CDR2 YNNKEL (reference sequence). The CDR3 bases are TGTGCCAGCAGCCAAGGGCTGGCCTCCTATGGCTACACCTTC. Protein: CASSQGLASYGYTF.

This clonotype has at least ten counts. The chain joins TRBV2 to TRBJ2-7, with D possibly being TRBD2 (6 bases). V was clipped by 6 bases and J by 3 bases, with 15 bases between them. This CDR3 has 14 amino acids. Germline V gene lookup returns CDR1 SNHLY and CDR2 FYNNEI. The CDR3 region has the DNA TGTGCCAGCAGGGCATCTAGCGTGGTCTACGAGCAGTACTTC. It yields the protein CASRASSVVYEQYF.

This chain uses TRBV2 with TRBJ1-2; maybe TRBD1 (6 bases). CDR1 and CDR2 from the germline V gene are SNHLY and FYNNEI. This CDR3 comprises 14 residues. The V gene lost 1 base and the J gene lost 3 bases, with 9 bases spanning the gap. This CDR3 is CASSEERGDYGYTF. The CDR3 region has the DNA TGTGCCAGCAGTGAAGAGAGGGGGGACTATGGCTACACCTTC.

This clonotype was seen at least ten times. The V gene is TRBV4-2, the J gene TRBJ2-7; D unclear. Trimming shortened V by 0 bases and J by 8 bases, and 11 bases separated the two germline ends. The CDR3 sequence is 13 residues long. CDR1 is LGHNA and CDR2 is YNFKEQ in the germline V gene. CDR3 region: CASSQDVEGQQYF. The CDR3 DNA is TGTGCCAGCAGCCAAGATGTAGAAGGTCAGCAGTACTTC.

V gene TRBV6-9 combines with J gene TRBJ2-2; the match to TRBD1 covers 9 bases. Trimming removed 11 bases from V and 6 bases from J; junction bases left unmatched: 7. Germline-derived CDR1 and CDR2 are MNHGY and SVAAGI. This CDR3 comprises 13 residues. CDR3 residues: CAPGTGLAGELFF. The CDR3 DNA reads TGTGCCCCCGGGACAGGGTTGGCCGGGGAGCTGTTTTTT.

This clonotype was seen at least ten times. The V gene is TRBV5-1, the J gene TRBJ2-7; no firm D call. Per germline, CDR1 SGHRS and CDR2 YFSETQ. The CDR3 length is 15 residues. Trimming removed 2 bases at V and 1 base at J, with 13 bases between. CDR3 sequence (DNA): TGCGCCAGCAGCTTATCGGGCGTAAGTTCCTACGAGCAGTACTTC. Translation: CASSLSGVSSYEQYF.

This clonotype has at least ten counts. The chain couples TRBV10-3 to TRBJ2-1; 10 nucleotides align to TRBD2. V dropped 6 bases and J dropped 5; count of bases not matched to a gene: 4. Looked up from germline, CDR1 is ENHRY and CDR2 is SYGVKD. This CDR3 is 14 amino acids long. This CDR3 is CAIRVAGGDNEQFF. The CDR3 DNA sequence: TGTGCCATCAGGGTAGCGGGGGGTGACAATGAGCAGTTCTTC.

This clonotype has at least ten counts. J is TRBJ2-1 and V is TRBV6-5; 7 nucleotides align to TRBD1. CDR3 length: 16 amino acids. Germline CDR1 reads MNHEY; CDR2 reads SVGAGI. Trimming cost V 5 bases and J 0 bases; bases outside gene matches: 7. The CDR3 DNA sequence: TGTGCCAGCAGTGAATTGGACAGGCGCTCCTACAATGAGCAGTTCTTC. Its translation: CASSELDRRSYNEQFF.

The J gene is TRBJ1-5, the V gene TRBV6-2 or TRBV6-3, with 8 bases aligning to TRBD1. The trim removed 8 bases at V and 0 bases at J, leaving 9 bases unmatched. Germline V gives CDR1 MNHEY, CDR2 SVGEGT. The CDR3 extends over 16 amino acids. CDR3 protein: CASSGTGARSNQPQHF. The CDR3 DNA follows: TGTGCCAGCTCCGGGACAGGTGCTCGTAGCAATCAGCCCCAGCATTTT.

This clonotype turned up a few times. This sequence joins TRBV5-1 and TRBJ1-1; 7 positions agree with TRBD1. V dropped 5 bases and J dropped 4; count of bases not matched to a gene: 5. Germline V gives CDR1 SGHRS, CDR2 YFSETQ. This CDR3 comprises 13 residues. DNA of the CDR3: TGCGCCAGCAGGACAGGGACTCTCACTGAAGCTTTCTTT. Translating gives CASRTGTLTEAFF.

This clonotype has ten or more counts. The chain couples TRBV9 to TRBJ2-1; 11 bases align to TRBD2. Germline trimming cut 2 bases from V and 7 bases from J; bases unmatched to any gene: 5. Germline values: CDR1 SGDLS, CDR2 YYNGEE. There are 15 residues in the CDR3. The CDR3 DNA follows: TGTGCCAGCAGCGTGAATAGCGGGGGGGGAAATGAGCAGTTCTTC. This sequence encodes CASSVNSGGGNEQFF.

As to this clonotype: Compared with germline, one end of the junction differs, possibly owing to a read error. This chain uses TRBV5-1 with TRBJ2-1, with 7 bases matching TRBD1. Germline assignment: CDR1 SGHRS and CDR2 YFSETQ. This CDR3 has 16 amino acids. Here the CDR3 reads CASSPQLQGPNNERFF. CDR3 sequence (DNA): TGCGCCAGCAGCCCTCAACTACAGGGGCCGAACAATGAGCGGTTCTTC. Together with reference TRBV5-1 and TRBJ2-1, the CDR3 gives the full variable domain: KAGVTQTPRYLIKTRGQQVTLSCSPISGHRSVSWYQQTPGQGLQFLFEYFSETQRNKGNFPGRFSGRQFSNSRSEMNVSTLELGDSALYLCASSPQLQGPNNERFFGPGTRLTVL.

A word on this clonotype: It may be a read error: a sequence one base away is much more abundant. The V call is TRBV6-6, the J call TRBJ1-2; D might be TRBD1 (6 bases). The germline CDR1 and CDR2 sequences are MNHNY and SVGAGI (reference sequence). The length of the CDR3 is 13 residues. The CDR3 protein is CAGTRGAWYGYTF. The CDR3 bases are TGTGCTGGGACAAGGGGGGCGTGGTATGGCTACACCTTC.

The CDR3 is CASSYGLSYEQYV. The CDR3 nucleotides read TGTGCCAGCAGCTACGGACTCAGCTACGAGCAGTACGTC. The chain combines TRBV13 with TRBJ2-7; possibly TRBD2 for D (5 bases). Looked up from germline, CDR1 is PRHDT and CDR2 is FYEKMQ (reference sequence). V lost 4 bases and J 3 bases, leaving 10 bases between the germline ends. The CDR3 extends over 13 amino acids.

This clonotype was recorded many times. V usage is TRBV12-3 or TRBV12-4 and J usage is TRBJ2-4, with 8 bases aligning to TRBD1. Germline trimming cut 6 bases from V and 7 bases from J; bases unmatched to any gene: 5. This CDR3 region has 13 residues. The CDR3 DNA sequence: TGTGCCAGCAGCCTCGGACAGGGCAACATTCAGTACTTC. This gives the protein CASSLGQGNIQYF.

The table lists this clonotype with a few counts. The J gene is TRBJ2-3, the V gene TRBV20-1, with 13 positions matching TRBD2. CDR3 length equals 15 residues. J gave up 1 base and V 3 bases, and 1 base lay outside the gene matches. CDR1 is DFQATT, CDR2 SNEGSKA, per germline (reference sequence). CDR3 region: CSASGTSGGTDTQYF. In nucleotides, the CDR3 is TGCAGTGCTAGTGGGACTAGCGGGGGCACAGATACGCAGTATTTT.